These 9 T cell receptor beta chains were sequenced from one sample in a study of tumor-infiltrating lymphocytes in primary liver carcinoma. It was unsorted whole blood that yielded blood RNA, and germline DNA was also extracted. The researchers produced TCR beta cDNA from approximately 460 ng total RNA with a constant-region primer. What produced the TCR beta libraries was three nested multiplex PCR rounds using slightly modified ARM-PCR. A C-beta reverse primer and TRBV1-TRBV30 forward primers served in each of the first two PCR rounds, at approximately 10 cycles apiece. TCRdb re-called the multiplex PCR reads with MiXCR, one entry per CDR3 protein. The profile shows fewer than 350,000 distinct CDR3 sequences, 65% of them singletons. Input material: peripheral blood. These receptors were obtained from a man aged 35 to 55 with primary liver carcinoma and hepatitis B virus infection.

This chain joins TRBV5-1 and TRBJ2-1; 14 nucleotides match TRBD2. Germline-derived CDR1 and CDR2 are SGHRS and YFSETQ. The CDR3 has 15 amino acids. The V and J ends lost 4 bases and 9 bases, in that order; junction bases with no gene match: 6. CDR3 sequence (DNA): TGCGCCAGCAGCCAGGGACTAGCGGGAGTAAGTGAGCAGTTCTTC. Translated: CASSQGLAGVSEQFF.

Comment on this clonotype: A junction end diverges from the germline sequence, so it may reflect a read error. The V call is TRBV11-2, the J call TRBJ2-1; tentatively, D is TRBD2 (6 bases). CDR3 length: 14 amino acids. CDR1 and CDR2 (germline): SGHAT, FQNNGV. The CDR3 sequence is CASGLVWGVNEQFF. For the CDR3, the DNA is TGTGCCAGCGGCTTAGTTTGGGGGGTGAATGAGCAGTTCTTC.

This clonotype appeared many times. The chain links TRBV11-2 to TRBJ1-1, with D possibly matching TRBD1 (5 bases). The V gene lost 5 bases and the J gene lost 1 base, with 11 bases spanning the gap. The CDR3 has 14 residues. From germline, CDR1 is SGHAT and CDR2 FQNNGV. Written as DNA, the CDR3 is TGTGCCAGCAGCCGGAACACAGGGAACACTGAAGCTTTCTTT. This encodes CASSRNTGNTEAFF.

Notes on this clonotype: Germline is not matched at one junction end, which may reflect a read error. The chain links TRBV10-2 to TRBJ1-1, with a tentative D call TRBD1 (5 bases). The length of the CDR3 is 13 residues. Germline values: CDR1 WSHSY, CDR2 SAAADI. The CDR3 DNA reads TGCGCCAGCAGATTGACAGTGAACACTGAAGCTTCCTTT. Translated, it gives CASRLTVNTEASF.

Notes on this clonotype: This could be a read error, since a much larger clone is one nucleotide away. The final CDR3 position lacks the conserved phenylalanine or tryptophan, pointing to a likely read error. The gene calls are TRBV4-2 and TRBJ2-1; D possibly corresponds to TRBD1 (5 bases). Trimming pared 3 bases from V and 0 bases from J, leaving 9 bases between. There are 15 residues in the CDR3. Germline CDR1 and CDR2: LGHNA and YNFKEQ. CDR3 in amino acids: CASSHDSFSYNEQFY. CDR3 DNA: TGTGCCAGCAGCCATGACAGTTTCTCCTACAATGAGCAGTTCTAC.

Points on this clonotype: Relative to the germline gene, one junction end is altered; a read error may explain this. This sequence joins TRBV12-3 or TRBV12-4 and TRBJ1-5; 8 nucleotides align to TRBD1. This CDR3 has 14 amino acids. CDR3 DNA: TGTGCCAGCAGACCCCGGGACAGGAATCAGCCCCAGCGTTTT. This encodes CASRPRDRNQPQRF.

About this clonotype: Its ends do not fully match the called genes, so a read error is possible. The chain is built from TRBV11-2 and TRBJ2-1; D gene ambiguous. Per germline, CDR1 SGHAT and CDR2 FQNNGV. The CDR3 runs to 15 residues. The CDR3 coding sequence is TGTCCCAGCAGCCTCCGAAGACATGGACGCAATGAGCAGTTCTTC. Protein: CPSSLRRHGRNEQFF.

In regard to this clonotype: An end of the junction differs from the germline gene, which may be a read error. This rearrangement joins TRBV7-8 to TRBJ2-5, with 12 bases that match TRBD2. Germline V gene lookup returns CDR1 SGHVS and CDR2 FQNEAQ. The CDR3 has 16 amino acids. The CDR3 spells CACSFLAGGPRETQYF. As DNA, the CDR3 is TGTGCCTGCAGCTTCCTAGCGGGAGGGCCGAGGGAGACCCAGTATTTC. Supplemented by reference TRBV7-8 and TRBJ2-5, the full variable domain reads GAGVSQSPRYKVAKRGQDVALRCDPISGHVSLFWYQQALGQGPEFLTYFQNEAQLDKSGLPSDRFFAERPEGSVSTLKIQRTQQEDSAVYLCACSFLAGGPRETQYFGPGTRLLVL.

Turning to this clonotype: In this CDR3 the conserved last residue, phenylalanine or tryptophan, is missing, so a read error is likely. Here the CDR3 DNA reads TGTGCCAACATGATGCTAGCGGGAGGAAGATACAATGAGCAGTTCCTC. Protein sequence: CANMMLAGGRYNEQFL. This rearrangement joins TRBV11-2 to TRBJ2-1, with 11 positions matching TRBD2. This CDR3 is built from 16 residues. Germline-derived CDR1 and CDR2 are SGHAT and FQNNGV. The junction had 12 bases not matched to a gene; V was cut back by 10 bases and J by 4 bases.